Sequencing of this TCR beta chain was carried out in a study of CXCR4 blockade with PD-1 therapy in pancreatic cancer. Study-level results: More frequent amino acid clones had more nucleotide rearrangements, suggesting convergent selection. Tumor clonality averaged about 0.15 versus 0.049 in healthy blood, not predicting survival.

Germline V gene lookup returns CDR1 MNHGY and CDR2 SAAAGT. V was pared by 2 bases and J by 0 bases, with 6 bases between. The CDR3 is 14 residues long. In its sample, this clone was seen a few times. Its matching antigen is unknown. Libraries were prepared by immunoSEQ multiplex PCR; TCRdb keeps only in-frame clonotypes and omits some of them. The sample records more than 15,000 clones, about two thirds being singletons. No neoadjuvant therapy was given before resection to the patients supplying these archived tumor blocks. The source of this sequence is a human donor with pancreatic ductal adenocarcinoma. Sequencing input: tumor tissue. The gene calls are TRBV6-8 and TRBJ2-3, with D unresolved. Here the CDR3 reads CASSYIQSTDTQYF. The CDR3 coding sequence is TGTGCCAGCAGTTACATCCAGAGCACAGATACGCAGTATTTT.